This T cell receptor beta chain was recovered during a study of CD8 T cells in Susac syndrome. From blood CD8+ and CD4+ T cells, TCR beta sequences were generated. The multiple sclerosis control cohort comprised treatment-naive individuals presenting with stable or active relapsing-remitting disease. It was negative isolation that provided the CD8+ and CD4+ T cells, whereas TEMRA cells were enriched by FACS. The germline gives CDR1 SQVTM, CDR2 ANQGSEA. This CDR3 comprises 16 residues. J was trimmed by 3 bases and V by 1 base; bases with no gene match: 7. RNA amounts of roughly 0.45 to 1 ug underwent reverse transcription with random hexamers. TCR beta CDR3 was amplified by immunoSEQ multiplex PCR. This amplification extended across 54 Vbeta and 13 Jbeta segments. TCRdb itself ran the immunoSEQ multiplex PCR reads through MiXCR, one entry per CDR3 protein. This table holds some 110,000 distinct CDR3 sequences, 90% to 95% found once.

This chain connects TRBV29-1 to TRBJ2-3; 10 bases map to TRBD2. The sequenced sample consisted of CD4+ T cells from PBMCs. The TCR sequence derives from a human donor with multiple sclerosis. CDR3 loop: CSVEGERGGLTDTQYF. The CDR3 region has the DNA TGCAGCGTTGAAGGGGAGCGGGGGGGCCTGACAGATACGCAGTATTTT.